These 30 T cell receptor beta chains came from one sample sequenced in a study of human T cells and chemical hapten exposure. TCRdb re-derived calls from the RACE reads in MiXCR, one entry per CDR3 protein. Of some 74,000 distinct CDR3 sequences in the sample, 10% to 15% were seen once. The sample's time point: patch test 3, about 24 weeks after DPC sensitization. Treatment here: therapeutic diphenylcyclopropenone sensitization with weekly scalp DPC. The starting material was whole blood, obtained in connection with sensitization to the hapten diphenylcyclopropenone (DPC). The receptors originated from a woman aged 45-65 years with alopecia areata. Some clones in this sample may be carry-over from other donors' samples.

At least ten counts were recorded for this clonotype. The rearrangement joins TRBV29-1 to TRBJ2-2; D remains unclear. Trimming took 7 bases from V and 0 from J, leaving 9 bases between them. CDR3 size: 13 residues. Germline V CDR1 and CDR2: SQVTM, ANQGSEA. The CDR3 loop is CSARSANTGELFF. As DNA, the CDR3 is TGCAGCGCCAGGTCCGCGAACACCGGGGAGCTGTTTTTT.

The chain carries TRBV5-1 and TRBJ2-1; D may be TRBD2 (6 bases). V lost 4 bases to trimming and J lost 0 bases, with 14 bases between them. Germline CDR1 SGHRS, CDR2 YFSETQ. This CDR3 is built from 16 residues. The CDR3 reads CASSTLAESSYNEQFF. The CDR3 DNA follows: TGCGCCAGCAGCACGTTAGCGGAGAGCTCCTACAATGAGCAGTTCTTC.

This chain uses TRBV7-2 with TRBJ1-2; 7 nucleotides match TRBD1. The CDR3 consists of 13 residues. Germline CDR1 reads SGHTA; CDR2 reads FQGNSA. With 4 bases clipped from V and 7 bases from J, the junction kept 6 bases outside the gene matches. The CDR3 sequence is CASSSGTVFGYTF. In nucleotides, the CDR3 is TGTGCCAGCAGCTCCGGGACAGTTTTTGGCTACACCTTC.

This clonotype was counted many times. This chain links TRBV7-6 with TRBJ1-4, with D hard to call. Per the germline V gene, CDR1 is SGHVS and CDR2 is FNYEAQ. The germline V and J ends were trimmed by 0 bases and 6 bases, with 5 bases remaining between them. The CDR3 is 13 residues long. The CDR3 region has the DNA TGTGCCAGCAGCTTAGCCGGATATGAAAAACTGTTTTTT. Protein: CASSLAGYEKLFF.

This clonotype was detected ten times or more. The rearrangement joins TRBV29-1 to TRBJ1-2; D may be TRBD1 (5 bases). Germline V gives CDR1 SQVTM, CDR2 ANQGSEA. V lost 5 bases and J 8 bases, leaving 12 bases between the germline ends. This CDR3 has 11 amino acids. CDR3 DNA: TGCAGCGTTCGGACAAGATGGGGCTACACCTTC. Translated: CSVRTRWGYTF. The full variable domain, rest sourced from reference TRBV29-1 and TRBJ1-2, is SAVISQKPSRDICQRGTSLTIQCQVDSQVTMMFWYRQQPGQSLTLIATANQGSEATYESGFVIDKFPISRPNLTFSTLTVSNMSPEDSSIYLCSVRTRWGYTFGSGTRLTVV.

The V call is TRBV4-2, the J call TRBJ2-3; 9 nucleotides line up with TRBD2. Trimming at V came to 5 bases and at J to 3 bases, leaving 6 bases not matched to a gene. Germline V gene data show CDR1 as LGHNA and CDR2 as YNFKEQ. CDR3 length: 15 amino acids. CDR3: CASSLPSGMTDTQYF. The CDR3 DNA reads as TGTGCCAGCAGCTTGCCTAGCGGGATGACAGATACGCAGTATTTT.

This clonotype was counted between two and nine times. The J gene is TRBJ2-7, the V gene TRBV2; 10 positions agree with TRBD2. CDR1 is SNHLY, CDR2 FYNNEI, per germline. V shed 7 bases and J 3 bases; nucleotides not matched to a gene: 6. The CDR3 is 14 amino acids. CDR3 residues: CASKRTSGNYEQYF. DNA for the CDR3: TGTGCCAGCAAGCGTACTAGCGGGAACTACGAGCAGTACTTC.

This clonotype was counted at least ten times. This rearrangement joins TRBV6-1 to TRBJ1-1; 7 bases agree with TRBD1. The CDR3 sequence is 14 residues long. The V gene end was trimmed by 2 bases and the J gene end by 1 base; junction bases not matched to a gene: 1. Germline values: CDR1 MNHNS, CDR2 SASEGT. The CDR3 DNA reads as TGTGCCAGCAGTGAAAACAGGGGGAACACTGAAGCTTTCTTT. Translated, it gives CASSENRGNTEAFF.

CDR3 DNA: TGCAGTGCTAGTTTTCAGCCGCAAGAGACCCAGTACTTC. Translation gives CSASFQPQETQYF. The gene calls are TRBV20-1 and TRBJ2-5; D gene ambiguous. The CDR3 runs 13 residues. CDR1 and CDR2 from the germline V gene are DFQATT and SNEGSKA (reference sequence). Trimming removed 3 bases from V and 2 bases from J, with 10 bases in between.

The rearrangement joins TRBV18 to TRBJ2-5, with D perhaps matching TRBD2 (6 bases). CDR3 size: 15 residues. CDR1 is KGHSH, CDR2 LQKENI, per germline. Trimming removed 5 bases at V and 1 base at J, with 14 bases between. CDR3 amino acids: CASSSTTGVQETQYF. CDR3 sequence (DNA): TGTGCCAGCTCATCCACGACGGGGGTCCAAGAGACCCAGTACTTC.

This clonotype was picked up many times. The J gene is TRBJ2-7, the V gene TRBV7-2, with D hard to call. In germline, CDR1 is SGHTA, CDR2 FQGNSA. This CDR3 is built from 14 residues. V lost 5 bases, J lost 0 bases, and 11 bases lay in between. In nucleotides, the CDR3 is TGTGCCAGCAGCCCTCAGGTTAGCTCCTACGAGCAGTACTTC. Translation gives CASSPQVSSYEQYF.

In its sample, this clonotype was seen many times. J is TRBJ1-1 and V is TRBV20-1; no clear D gene. V lost 6 bases and J lost 5, with 13 bases in between. CDR1 and CDR2 from the germline V gene are DFQATT and SNEGSKA (reference sequence). The CDR3 extends over 12 amino acids. Here the CDR3 reads CSAKIGQTEAFF. In DNA form, the CDR3 reads TGCAGTGCGAAGATTGGGCAGACTGAAGCTTTCTTT.

A few counts support this clonotype. This chain connects TRBV20-1 to TRBJ1-1; 10 bases match TRBD1. V lost 3 bases, J lost 12 bases, and 10 bases stayed unmatched. CDR1 is DFQATT and CDR2 is SNEGSKA in the germline V gene (reference sequence). This CDR3 is 13 amino acids long. CDR3 region: CSASKEGQGLTFF. The CDR3 nucleotides read TGCAGTGCTAGTAAGGAGGGACAGGGGTTGACTTTCTTT.

This clonotype was observed at least ten times. CDR3: CASSPQGNVWENIQYF. Here the CDR3 DNA reads TGCGCCAGCAGCCCCCAGGGGAACGTTTGGGAAAACATTCAGTACTTC. The rearrangement joins TRBV5-1 to TRBJ2-4, with D possibly matching TRBD1 (6 bases). Trimming cost V 4 bases and J 5 bases, with 19 bases left between them. Germline lookup yields CDR1 SGHRS and CDR2 YFSETQ. The CDR3 is 16 amino acids.

The chain employs TRBV5-1 and TRBJ2-3, with 14 bases aligning to TRBD2. Looked up from germline, CDR1 is SGHRS and CDR2 is YFSETQ. This CDR3 has 17 residues. The trim removed 3 bases at V and 5 bases at J, leaving 8 bases unmatched. The chain's CDR3 is CASSSTGTSGSLDTQYF. The CDR3 DNA is TGCGCCAGCAGCTCCACCGGGACTAGCGGGAGTTTAGATACGCAGTATTTT.

This clonotype occurred many times. The V gene is TRBV4-1, the J gene TRBJ2-1; 10 bases map to TRBD2. V shed 4 bases and J 1 base; nucleotides not matched to a gene: 7. Germline CDR1 reads MGHRA; CDR2 reads YSYEKL. The CDR3 spans 17 residues. CDR3 region: CASSPIGLAASYNEQFF. The CDR3 DNA sequence: TGCGCCAGCAGCCCGATCGGACTAGCGGCATCCTACAATGAGCAGTTCTTC.

Here the CDR3 DNA reads TGCGCCAGCAGTGGGGCCAGGGGGGTCATAGCTGGTGAAGCTTTCTTT. It encodes CASSGARGVIAGEAFF. The chain has TRBV10-2 and TRBJ1-1; 7 nucleotides align to TRBD1. The V segment lost 4 bases and the J segment 7 bases; nucleotides outside the gene matches: 15. CDR1 is WSHSY and CDR2 is SAAADI in the germline V gene. This CDR3 has 16 amino acids.

This clonotype appeared many times. The chain employs TRBV11-2 and TRBJ2-7, with a tentative D call TRBD2 (5 bases). The germline CDR1 and CDR2 sequences are SGHAT and FQNNGV. V lost 6 bases and J lost 3, with 15 bases in between. The CDR3 covers 14 residues. The CDR3 here is CASRASGTLYEQYF. The DNA of the CDR3 is TGTGCCAGCAGGGCGAGCGGAACCCTCTACGAGCAGTACTTC.

This chain links TRBV20-1 with TRBJ1-5, with unresolved D. V lost 6 bases to trimming and J lost 3 bases, with 12 bases between them. CDR1 is DFQATT, CDR2 SNEGSKA, per germline (reference sequence). This CDR3 spans 13 amino acids. The DNA for the CDR3 is TGCAGTGCCCGATACAGCCTCAATCAGCCCCAGCATTTT. Protein product: CSARYSLNQPQHF.

There are many counts of this clonotype. J is TRBJ2-7 and V is TRBV25-1; the match to TRBD2 covers 7 bases. The J segment lost 6 bases and the V segment lost 7 bases, leaving 9 bases of the junction unmatched. The germline gives CDR1 MGHDK, CDR2 SYGVNS. The CDR3 has 13 residues. CDR3 bases: TGTGCCAGCATCCCTCTGGGGAGGGGCGAGCAGTACTTC. Translation gives CASIPLGRGEQYF.

Comments on this clonotype: A much larger clonotype is one base distant, so this may be a read error. The gene calls are TRBV25-1 and TRBJ2-7, with 12 nucleotides matching TRBD2. The CDR3 contains 15 residues. Germline CDR1 reads MGHDK; CDR2 reads SYGVNS. Here the CDR3 DNA reads TGTGCCAGCCGTGAACTAGCGGGAGGAACGGAAGAGCAGTACTTC. It is translated as CASRELAGGTEEQYF.

V usage is TRBV9 and J usage is TRBJ2-4, with TRBD1 matching 9 bases. This CDR3 comprises 16 residues. The trim removed 3 bases at V and 2 bases at J, leaving 6 bases unmatched. The germline CDR1 and CDR2 sequences are SGDLS and YYNGEE. CDR3 coding DNA: TGTGCCAGCAGCGGAGGGACAGGGAGCCCCAAAAACATTCAGTACTTC. Translated, it gives CASSGGTGSPKNIQYF.

The genes are TRBV6-2 or TRBV6-3 and TRBJ2-2, with TRBD2 as a possible D gene (5 bases). The CDR3 has 18 amino acids. Trimming took off 5 bases at V and 0 bases at J, with 19 bases between the two ends. Germline V lookup: CDR1 MNHEY, CDR2 SVGEGT. CDR3 in amino acids: CASSHPDYPQANTGELFF. For the CDR3, the DNA is TGTGCCAGCAGTCACCCAGACTACCCGCAAGCGAACACCGGGGAGCTGTTTTTT.

This clonotype has more than one count but fewer than ten. The gene calls are TRBV4-2 and TRBJ2-6; D is possibly TRBD2 (5 bases). V lost 0 bases to trimming and J lost 2 bases, with 5 bases between them. This CDR3 region has 15 residues. CDR1 is LGHNA, CDR2 YNFKEQ, per germline. The CDR3 reads CASSQEGAGANVLTF. CDR3 nucleotides: TGTGCCAGCAGCCAAGAGGGAGCTGGGGCCAACGTCCTGACTTTC.

This clonotype was seen only a few times. J is TRBJ2-6 and V is TRBV10-3, with TRBD1 identical over 8 bases. The CDR3 is made up of 17 amino acids. Germline V gene sequence: CDR1 ENHRY, CDR2 SYGVKD. The V gene end was trimmed by 11 bases and the J gene end by 0 bases; junction bases not matched to a gene: 12. The CDR3 loop is CAVMGQADLSGANVLTF. The DNA for the CDR3 is TGTGCCGTCATGGGACAGGCCGACCTCTCTGGGGCCAACGTCCTGACTTTC.

This clonotype was seen only a few times. The J gene is TRBJ2-3, the V gene TRBV28; D uncertain. CDR3 length: 14 residues. V shed 6 bases and J shed 1 base, with 11 bases lying between them. Germline CDR1 and CDR2: MDHEN and SYDVKM. The CDR3 DNA follows: TGTGCCAGCAGCGTTCCCCCGGGCACAGATACGCAGTATTTT. It encodes CASSVPPGTDTQYF. Together with reference TRBV28 and TRBJ2-3, the CDR3 gives the full variable domain: DVKVTQSSRYLVKRTGEKVFLECVQDMDHENMFWYRQDPGLGLRLIYFSYDVKMKEKGDIPEGYSVSREKKERFSLILESASTNQTSMYLCASSVPPGTDTQYFGPGTRLTVL.

In this sample, this clonotype turned up a few times. The chain is built from TRBV20-1 and TRBJ1-3; D remains unclear. This CDR3 is 15 amino acids long. CDR1 and CDR2 from the germline V gene are DFQATT and SNEGSKA (reference sequence). V dropped 3 bases and J dropped 2 bases, with 14 bases sitting between them. The CDR3 region has the DNA TGCAGTGCTAGTGACCACACGGGTGCTGGAAACACCATATATTTT. Protein: CSASDHTGAGNTIYF.

This clonotype was counted only a few times. The chain joins TRBV28 to TRBJ1-1; the D is unclear. This CDR3 is built from 12 residues. With 3 bases removed from V and 4 bases from J, the gap between germline ends came to 6 bases. Germline-derived CDR1 and CDR2 are MDHEN and SYDVKM. CDR3 sequence: CASSFLSTEAFF. In DNA form, the CDR3 reads TGTGCCAGCAGTTTCTTATCCACTGAAGCTTTCTTT.

This chain connects TRBV7-9 to TRBJ2-3; 10 positions agree with TRBD2. CDR3 length: 16 amino acids. Germline lookup yields CDR1 SEHNR and CDR2 FQNEAQ (reference sequence). J was trimmed by 2 bases and V by 0 bases; bases with no gene match: 2. CDR3 bases: TGTGCCAGCAGCTTAGCGCTAGCGGGAGCCACAGATACGCAGTATTTT. It yields the protein CASSLALAGATDTQYF. Full variable domain (rest looked up from reference TRBV7-9 and TRBJ2-3): DTGVSQNPRHKITKRGQNVTFRCDPISEHNRLYWYRQTLGQGPEFLTYFQNEAQLEKSRLLSDRFSAERPKGSFSTLEIQRTEQGDSAMYLCASSLALAGATDTQYFGPGTRLTVL.

The table lists this clonotype with many counts. The V and J genes are TRBV6-5 and TRBJ2-7; D gene ambiguous. Trimming stripped 10 bases from V and 4 bases from J, with 14 bases between. The CDR3 is 12 amino acids. CDR1 MNHEY and CDR2 SVGAGI come from the germline V gene. For the CDR3, the DNA is TGTGCCACCATTGGGAACGCATACGAGCAGTACTTC. Its protein is CATIGNAYEQYF.